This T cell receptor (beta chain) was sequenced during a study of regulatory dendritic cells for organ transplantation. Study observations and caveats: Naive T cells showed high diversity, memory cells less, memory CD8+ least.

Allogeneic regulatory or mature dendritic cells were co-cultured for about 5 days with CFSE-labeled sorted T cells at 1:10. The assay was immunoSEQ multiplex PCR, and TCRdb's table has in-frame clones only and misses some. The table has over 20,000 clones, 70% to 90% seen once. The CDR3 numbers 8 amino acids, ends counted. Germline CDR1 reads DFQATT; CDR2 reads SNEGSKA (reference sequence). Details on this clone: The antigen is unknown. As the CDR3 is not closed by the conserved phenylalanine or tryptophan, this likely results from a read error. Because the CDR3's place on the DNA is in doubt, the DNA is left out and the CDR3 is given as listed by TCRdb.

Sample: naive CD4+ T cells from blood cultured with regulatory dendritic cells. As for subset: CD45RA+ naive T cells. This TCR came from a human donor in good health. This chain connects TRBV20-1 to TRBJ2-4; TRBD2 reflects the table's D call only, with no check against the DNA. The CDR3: CSARSYAR.